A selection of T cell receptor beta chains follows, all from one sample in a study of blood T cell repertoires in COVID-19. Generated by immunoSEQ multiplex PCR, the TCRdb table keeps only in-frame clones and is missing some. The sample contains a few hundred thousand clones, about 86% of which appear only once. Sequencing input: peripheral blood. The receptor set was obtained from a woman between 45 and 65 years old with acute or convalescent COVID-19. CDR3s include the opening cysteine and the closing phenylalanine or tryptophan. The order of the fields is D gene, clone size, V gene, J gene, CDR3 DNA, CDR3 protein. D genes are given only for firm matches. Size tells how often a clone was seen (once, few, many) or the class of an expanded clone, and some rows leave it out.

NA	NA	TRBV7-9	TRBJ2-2	TGTGCCAGCAGCTTAGTTCCGGGAGACCTGTTCTTT	CASSLVPGDLFF
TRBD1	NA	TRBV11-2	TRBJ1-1	TGTGCCAGCAGCTTAGAAGGGGACAGGGGGTTGTCAGCTTTCTTT	CASSLEGDRGLSAFF
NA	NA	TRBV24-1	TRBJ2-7	TGTGCCACCAGTGATTTGGATAGCGGTGTACGCGAGCAGTACTTC	CATSDLDSGVREQYF
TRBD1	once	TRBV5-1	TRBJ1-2	TGCGCCAGCAGCGCCGGACAGGGACTCTATGGCTACACCTTC	CASSAGQGLYGYTF
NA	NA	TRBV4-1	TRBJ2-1	TGCGCCAGCAGCGATCAGGGGTGGAATGAGCAGTTCTTC	CASSDQGWNEQFF
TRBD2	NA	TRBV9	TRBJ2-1	TGTGCCAGCAGCGGGACTAGCGGGGGGCGCAACAATGAGCAGTTCTTC	CASSGTSGGRNNEQFF
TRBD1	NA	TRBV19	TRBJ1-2	TGTGCCAGTAGTATAGGGGACAGGTCTGGCTACACCTTC	CASSIGDRSGYTF
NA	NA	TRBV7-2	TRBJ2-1	TGTGCCAGCAGCTTCGGAGTTACTAGCCACAATGAGCAGTTCTTC	CASSFGVTSHNEQFF
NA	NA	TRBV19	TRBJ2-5	TGTGCCAGTAGTATTTTTGCGGGCGAGACCCAGTACTTC	CASSIFAGETQYF
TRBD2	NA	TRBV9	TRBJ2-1	TGTGCCACCCTGGAGGGAGCGGGGGGGGACGGTGAGCAGTTCTTC	CATLEGAGGDGEQFF
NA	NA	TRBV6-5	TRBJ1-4	TGTGCCAGCAGCATACAGGTCTCTAATGAAAAACTGTTTTTT	CASSIQVSNEKLFF
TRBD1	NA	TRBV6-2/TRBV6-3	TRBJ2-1	TGTGCCAGCAGCCAGGACAGGGGGAAGCGGAATGAGCAGTTCTTC	CASSQDRGKRNEQFF
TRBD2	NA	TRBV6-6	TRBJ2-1	TGTGCCAGCAGCCGGGGGGGCAATGAGCAGTTCTTC	CASSRGGNEQFF
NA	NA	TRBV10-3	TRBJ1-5	TGTGCCATCAAGGGATCGGGAGATAGCAATCAGCCCCAGCATTTT	CAIKGSGDSNQPQHF
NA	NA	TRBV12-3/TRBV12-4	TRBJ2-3	TGTGCCAGCAGTTTCCCAAACACAGATACGCAGTATTTT	CASSFPNTDTQYF
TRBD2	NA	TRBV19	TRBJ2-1	TGTGCCAGCAAGCTAGCGGGGGAGTACAATGAGCAGTTCTTC	CASKLAGEYNEQFF
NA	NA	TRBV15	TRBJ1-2	TGTGCCACCAACAGCCCCAGCGCTAACTATGGCTACACCTTC	CATNSPSANYGYTF
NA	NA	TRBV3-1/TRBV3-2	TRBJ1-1	TGTGCCAGCAGACGAACGACGCTTGGAGGGACTGAAGCTTTCTTT	CASRRTTLGGTEAFF
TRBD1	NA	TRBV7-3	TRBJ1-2	TGTGCCAGCAGCCCAAACGGGGGACAGGGGGCTTATGGCTACACCTTC	CASSPNGGQGAYGYTF
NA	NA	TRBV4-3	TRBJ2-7	TGCGCCAGCAGCCCGGCCCGGGGGTCTAACGAGCAGTACTTC	CASSPARGSNEQYF
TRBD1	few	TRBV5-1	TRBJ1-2	TGCGCCAGCAGCTTAACAGGGGTAGACTATGGCTACACCTTC	CASSLTGVDYGYTF
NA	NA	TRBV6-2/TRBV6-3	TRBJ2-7	TGTGCCAGCAGTTCGGGGCAGGGGGGTTACCACGAGCAGTACTTC	CASSSGQGGYHEQYF
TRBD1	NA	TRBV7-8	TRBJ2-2	TGTGCCAGCAGCCTAATCCGGGACAGGGAAAGGGGAATTTGGGCCGGGGAGCTGTTTTTT	CASSLIRDRERGIWAGELFF
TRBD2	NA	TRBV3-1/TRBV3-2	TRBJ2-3	TGTGCCAGCACCCCGGGACTAGCGGTATACACAGATACGCAGTATTTT	CASTPGLAVYTDTQYF
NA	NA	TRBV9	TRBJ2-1	TGTGCCAGCAGTGTTGAACAGGCTTCCTACAATGAGCAGTTCTTC	CASSVEQASYNEQFF